This passage covers 17 T cell receptor beta chains from one sample sequenced in a study of molecular identifiers for immune sequencing clone quantification (dated by TCRdb to 2016 to 2018). Library prep was done by PCR. Sequencing relied on a NextSeq 500. TCRdb's own reprocessing of the public reads used fastp at Q25 and MiXCR and kept productive beta chains. Rows are unified per CDR3 protein, each entry keeping the most common DNA and genes. The sample data list some 580,000 distinct CDR3 sequences, and about 25% of these were observed just once. The top ten constitute about 0.84% of the sample. Source material: naive CD8+ T cells from blood, with Jurkat cell RNA spiked in. The cell subset or site label here, explained by the study, means: FACS-sorted CD8+CD4-CCR7+CD45RA+ naive T cells. The receptors derive from a human donor in good health. Some libraries in this study had Jurkat cell RNA spiked in.

This clonotype showed up just a few times. V usage is TRBV10-1 and J usage is TRBJ2-7; D uncertain. Germline loops: CDR1 WNHNN, CDR2 SYGVQD (reference sequence). V lost 8 bases and J 2 bases, leaving 16 bases between the germline ends. The CDR3 runs 14 residues. This CDR3 is CASSRDMATYEQYF. CDR3 nucleotides: TGCGCCAGCTCCCGCGACATGGCTACCTACGAGCAGTACTTC.

The V gene is TRBV5-5, the J gene TRBJ2-7; a possible D gene is TRBD2 (6 bases). V lost 1 base and J 3 bases, leaving 11 bases between the germline ends. CDR1 SGHKS and CDR2 YYEKEE come from the germline V gene (reference sequence). This CDR3 region has 14 residues. CDR3: CASSLMEGLYEQYF. CDR3 in DNA: TGTGCCAGCAGCTTGATGGAGGGTCTCTACGAGCAGTACTTC.

The chain joins TRBV28 to TRBJ2-1; the D is unclear. Between the trimmed V and J ends, which lost 4 bases and 10 bases, there was a span of 8 bases. Germline lookup yields CDR1 MDHEN and CDR2 SYDVKM. The CDR3 spans 11 residues. CDR3 loop: CASSSAGEQFF. CDR3 bases: TGTGCCAGCAGTTCAGCTGGCGAGCAGTTCTTC.

In its sample, this clonotype was seen many times. The CDR3 loop is CASSWTQGFGDEQYF. The CDR3 region has the DNA TGTGCCAGCAGTTGGACACAGGGCTTTGGAGACGAGCAGTACTTC. The chain carries TRBV7-6 and TRBJ2-7, with a possible D match to TRBD1 (6 bases). The V gene's germline CDR1 is SGHVS and CDR2 FNYEAQ. The V end lost 6 bases, the J end lost 5 bases, and 20 bases lay between the germline ends. CDR3 length: 15 amino acids.

This chain connects TRBV12-3 or TRBV12-4 to TRBJ1-1, with no clear D. Trimming shortened V by 3 bases and J by 3 bases, and 14 bases separated the two germline ends. CDR3 length: 15 amino acids. The CDR3 DNA reads TGTGCCAGCAGTTTTTTAGAGAATCGGCACACTGAAGCTTTCTTT. It translates to CASSFLENRHTEAFF.

The genes are TRBV14 and TRBJ1-6; TRBD1 is a possible D gene (5 bases). Trimming shortened V by 0 bases and J by 10 bases, and 19 bases separated the two germline ends. Germline assignment: CDR1 SGHDN and CDR2 FVKESK. The CDR3 loop spans 17 amino acids. CDR3 nucleotides: TGTGCCAGCAGCCAAGATTGGGGCATGAACCTGGAGTCACCCCTCCACTTT. Its protein product is CASSQDWGMNLESPLHF.

This clonotype has at least ten counts. The CDR3 region has the DNA TGTGCCAGTAGTCCGAAGAGGGCACCACAGGGGGTTTTGTTTTTT. This gives the protein CASSPKRAPQGVLFF. V gene TRBV19 combines with J gene TRBJ1-4, with TRBD1 matching over 8 bases. The CDR3 has 15 residues. V shed 5 bases, J shed 15 bases, and the junction held 17 bases outside the gene matches. The germline CDR1 and CDR2 sequences are LNHDA and SQIVND (reference sequence).

This clonotype was seen once. This may be a read error, as it is one base from a much larger clone. The rearrangement joins TRBV7-3 to TRBJ1-1; possibly TRBD1 for D (5 bases). This CDR3 has 13 residues. The germline CDR1 and CDR2 sequences are SGHTA and FQGTGA. V was shortened by 7 bases and J by 5 bases, with 14 bases between the two germline ends. This CDR3 reads CASILGWGTEAFF. CDR3 bases: TGTGCCAGCATCCTGGGCTGGGGGACTGAAGCTTTCTTT.

This clonotype was seen many times. The rearrangement joins TRBV6-2 or TRBV6-3 to TRBJ1-1; D gene ambiguous. This CDR3 region has 14 residues. V was clipped by 3 bases and J by 2 bases, with 10 bases between them. Germline V gene data show CDR1 as MNHEY and CDR2 as SVGEGT. CDR3 bases: TGTGCCAGCAGTTATGTGGGAAGCAACACTGAAGCTTTCTTT. This translates into CASSYVGSNTEAFF.

This clonotype was recorded many times. V usage is TRBV29-1 and J usage is TRBJ2-3; D is unclear. Germline lookup yields CDR1 SQVTM and CDR2 ANQGSEA. Trimming cost V 6 bases and J 5 bases, with 18 bases left between them. The CDR3 loop spans 14 amino acids. This CDR3 is CSVENTAKGDTQYF. The DNA of the CDR3 is TGCAGCGTAGAAAATACTGCTAAGGGAGATACGCAGTATTTT.

This clonotype was observed many times. The chain links TRBV29-1 to TRBJ2-3; 13 positions match TRBD2. This CDR3 region has 15 residues. V was pared by 5 bases and J by 6 bases, with 8 bases of the junction left unmatched. The V gene's germline CDR1 is SQVTM and CDR2 ANQGSEA. The DNA for the CDR3 is TGCAGCGTTCACGGGACTAGCGGGGACTTGGATACGCAGTATTTT. Protein: CSVHGTSGDLDTQYF.

Many counts were recorded for this clonotype. The V call is TRBV9, the J call TRBJ1-1; no firm D call. The CDR3 covers 13 residues. V shed 4 bases and J shed 0 bases, with 7 bases lying between them. CDR1 is SGDLS and CDR2 is YYNGEE in the germline V gene. This chain's CDR3 is CASSPRLNTEAFF. The CDR3 DNA reads as TGTGCCAGCAGCCCGAGGCTGAACACTGAAGCTTTCTTT.

The V gene is TRBV18, the J gene TRBJ2-1, with D perhaps TRBD2 (5 bases). This CDR3 comprises 12 residues. V was clipped by 2 bases and J by 8 bases, with 7 bases between them. Looked up from germline, CDR1 is KGHSH and CDR2 is LQKENI. CDR3 bases: TGTGCCAGCTCACCAGTTAGCGATGAGCAGTTCTTC. Its protein is CASSPVSDEQFF.

With regard to this clonotype: The conserved closing phenylalanine or tryptophan is absent in this CDR3, likely reflecting a read error. The chain joins TRBV27 to TRBJ2-3; no reliable D call. The CDR3 contains 14 residues. The V and J ends lost 5 bases and 4 bases respectively, with 13 bases between them. From germline, CDR1 is MNHEY and CDR2 SMNVEV (reference sequence). The chain's CDR3 is CASSRWGGADTQYL. The CDR3 DNA follows: TGTGCCAGCAGTCGCTGGGGTGGGGCAGATACGCAGTATCTT.

The chain is built from TRBV6-2 or TRBV6-3 and TRBJ2-4; D tentatively reads TRBD1 or TRBD2 (5 bases each). The CDR3 consists of 17 residues. Germline values: CDR1 MNHEY, CDR2 SVGEGT. Deletions cut 1 base from V and 0 bases from J, with 13 bases between. The CDR3 bases are TGTGCCAGCAGTTACTTTTCCGGGACGTTAGCCAAAAACATTCAGTACTTC. Its protein is CASSYFSGTLAKNIQYF.

This clonotype appeared many times. The chain uses TRBV19 and TRBJ1-5, with D hard to call. Between the trimmed V and J ends, which lost 1 base and 3 bases, there was a span of 10 bases. Germline CDR1 LNHDA, CDR2 SQIVND (reference sequence). The CDR3 runs to 15 residues. Written as DNA, the CDR3 is TGTGCCAGTAGTATAGCCTCAGTTTTCAATCAGCCCCAGCATTTT. The encoded protein is CASSIASVFNQPQHF.

This clonotype came up many times. This chain links TRBV29-1 with TRBJ2-3; 7 bases are shared with TRBD2. The germline gives CDR1 SQVTM, CDR2 ANQGSEA. V was pared by 6 bases and J by 3 bases, with 12 bases of the junction left unmatched. The CDR3 covers 15 residues. The CDR3 DNA sequence: TGCAGCGTGCAACTAGCGAAAATTGGTACAGATACGCAGTATTTT. As protein: CSVQLAKIGTDTQYF.